The sample holds one count of the clone carrying this T cell receptor (beta chain). Germline values: CDR1 MGHDK, CDR2 SYGVNS. V shed 2 bases and J shed 7 bases, with 5 bases lying between them. The length of the CDR3 is 11 residues. The data belong to a study of blood T cell repertoires in COVID-19. Study-wide context: Nucleic acid was either cDNA or gDNA, and it came from T cells, B-cell-depleted T cells, or PBMCs.

In the study's own analysis: Cell counts per sample came from amplifying reference gene primers. The data were produced by immunoSEQ multiplex PCR, yet TCRdb's version contains in-frame clones alone and is incomplete. V and J calls and clone size are given by that table; D and trimming were obtained from the DNA. This table has some 160,000 clones, more than 75% appearing once. The chain has TRBV25-1 and TRBJ1-2, with D unclear. The TCR originated in an elderly woman with COVID-19, enrolled during active disease. Material: peripheral blood. The DNA of the CDR3 is TGTGCCAGCAGTGAAGTCGGTGGCTACACCTTC. It is translated as CASSEVGGYTF.